The sequence of this T cell receptor beta chain was determined in a study of blood T cell repertoires in COVID-19 (dated by TCRdb to the early 2020s). About the investigation overall: Samples from collaborators originated in the United States, Italy and Spain and spanned both the acute and convalescent phases of COVID-19. The material from the prospective study consisted of cDNA or gDNA derived from T cells, B-cell-depleted T cells, or PBMCs. The dataset comprised deeply sampled blood TCRbeta repertoires from subjects exposed to, actively infected with, or recovered from COVID-19. A freely available public database, intended as a resource for researchers studying the immune response to SARS-CoV-2, is where the repertoires were released. Samples were obtained from the ongoing ImmuneRACE study (first 160 participants) and from some 1,200 subjects provided by 6 global collaborators. The sample metadata nearly always contained a de-identified subject ID, COVID-19 status, age in years and sex. Where available, HLA class I and class II types were obtained from metadata supplied by the sample provider rather than from assay-based typing.

Whole blood was collected in K2EDTA tubes by collaborating institutions according to the institutions' own protocols. For TCRbeta analysis, collaborator samples were shipped as frozen whole blood, as isolated PBMCs, or as DNA extracted from either sample type. According to the germline V gene, CDR1 reads SGHTA and CDR2 reads FQGTGA. Germline trimming: 6 bases from V, 9 bases from J; junction bases outside gene matches: 19. Reading from cysteine to phenylalanine, the CDR3 counts 17 amino acids. Solely the CDR3 DNA is kept, with 51 bases framed from the first base. As regards this clone: What antigen it recognizes has not been identified. Within one base of it there is no much larger clone, and no base qualities were kept.

The paper as a whole reports these results and caveats: How much clinical and demographic metadata was included differed by source and by participant, and the metadata was provided uncurated.

The immunoSEQ Assay, a bias-controlled multiplex PCR, was used to amplify TCRbeta CDR3 regions from genomic DNA. In the original analysis: Nucleated cell counts per sample were estimated from amplification of reference gene primers within the assay. Sequence reads were collapsed and filtered to measure the absolute abundance of every unique TCRbeta CDR3 rearrangement. For each sample, productive Simpson clonality was calculated by taking the square root of Simpson's diversity index across productive rearrangements. TCRdb carries this immuneACCESS record with in-frame sequences only. Its versions omit some clonotypes, under half of them owing to an unresolved V gene in the studies checked, with the rest unexplained. V, J and clone size reflect that table, while D and trimming were determined from the DNA. The sample includes fewer than 120,000 clones, with around four fifths observed a single time. The ten largest clones represent about 15% of the sample.

Recombination connected TRBV7-3 to TRBJ2-1; 8 central bases correspond to TRBD2. The specimen was peripheral blood. The sequence was collected from a woman aged 60-75 years with acute or convalescent COVID-19. CDR3 protein: CASSLLPGGARLSEQFF. At the DNA level, the sequence is TGTGCCAGCAGTCTGCTACCCGGGGGGGCCAGATTGAGTGAGCAGTTCTTC.